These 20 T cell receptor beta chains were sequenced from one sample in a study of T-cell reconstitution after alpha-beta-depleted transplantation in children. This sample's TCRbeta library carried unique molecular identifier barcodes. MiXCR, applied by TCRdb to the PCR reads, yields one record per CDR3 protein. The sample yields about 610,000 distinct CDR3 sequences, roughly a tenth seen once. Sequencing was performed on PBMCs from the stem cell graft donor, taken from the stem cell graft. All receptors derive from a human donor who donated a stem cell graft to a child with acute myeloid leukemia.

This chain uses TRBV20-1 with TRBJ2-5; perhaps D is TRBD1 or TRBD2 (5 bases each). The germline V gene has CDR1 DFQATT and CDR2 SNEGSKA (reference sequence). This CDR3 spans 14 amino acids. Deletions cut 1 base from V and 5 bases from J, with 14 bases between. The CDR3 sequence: CSARGPGQRETQYF. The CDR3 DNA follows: TGCAGTGCTAGAGGACCGGGGCAACGGGAGACCCAGTACTTC.

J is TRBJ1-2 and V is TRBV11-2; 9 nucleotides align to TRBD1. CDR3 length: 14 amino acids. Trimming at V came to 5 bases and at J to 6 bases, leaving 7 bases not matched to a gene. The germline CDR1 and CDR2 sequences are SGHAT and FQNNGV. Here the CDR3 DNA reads TGTGCCAGCAGCACCGCCGGGACAGGGAATGGCTACACCTTC. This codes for CASSTAGTGNGYTF. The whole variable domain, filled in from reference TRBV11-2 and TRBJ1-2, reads EAGVAQSPRYKIIEKRQSVAFWCNPISGHATLYWYQQILGQGPKLLIQFQNNGVVDDSQLPKDRFSAERLKGVDSTLKIQPAKLEDSAVYLCASSTAGTGNGYTFGSGTRLTVV.

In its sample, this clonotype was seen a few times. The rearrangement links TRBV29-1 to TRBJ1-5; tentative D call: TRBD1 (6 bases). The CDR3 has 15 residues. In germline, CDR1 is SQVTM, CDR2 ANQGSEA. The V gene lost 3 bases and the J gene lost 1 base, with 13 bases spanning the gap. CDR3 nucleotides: TGCAGCGTTGATAAGGGGGGCGACAGCAATCAGCCCCAGCATTTT. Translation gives CSVDKGGDSNQPQHF. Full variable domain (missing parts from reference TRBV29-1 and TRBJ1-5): SAVISQKPSRDICQRGTSLTIQCQVDSQVTMMFWYRQQPGQSLTLIATANQGSEATYESGFVIDKFPISRPNLTFSTLTVSNMSPEDSSIYLCSVDKGGDSNQPQHFGDGTRLSIL.

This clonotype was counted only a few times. The CDR3 region has the DNA TGTGCCAGCAGCTGGCTTCAGGGGACAGGCGAGCAGTACTTC. It encodes CASSWLQGTGEQYF. The rearrangement links TRBV27 to TRBJ2-7, with 8 bases aligning to TRBD1. This CDR3 is built from 14 residues. CDR1 MNHEY and CDR2 SMNVEV come from the germline V gene (reference sequence). Trimming at V came to 6 bases and at J to 6 bases, leaving 10 bases not matched to a gene.

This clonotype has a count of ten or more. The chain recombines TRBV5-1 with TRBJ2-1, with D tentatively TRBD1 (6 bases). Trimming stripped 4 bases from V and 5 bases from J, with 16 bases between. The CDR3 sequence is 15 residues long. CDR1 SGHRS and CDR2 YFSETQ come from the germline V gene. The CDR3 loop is CASSPFDYRDNEQFF. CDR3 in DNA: TGCGCCAGCAGCCCGTTCGACTACAGGGACAATGAGCAGTTCTTC.

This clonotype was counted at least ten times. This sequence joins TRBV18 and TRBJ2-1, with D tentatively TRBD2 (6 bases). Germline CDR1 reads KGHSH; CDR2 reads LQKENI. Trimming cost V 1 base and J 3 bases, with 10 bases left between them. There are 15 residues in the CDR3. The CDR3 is CASSPLAVNYNEQFF. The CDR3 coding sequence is TGTGCCAGCTCACCACTAGCGGTTAACTACAATGAGCAGTTCTTC.

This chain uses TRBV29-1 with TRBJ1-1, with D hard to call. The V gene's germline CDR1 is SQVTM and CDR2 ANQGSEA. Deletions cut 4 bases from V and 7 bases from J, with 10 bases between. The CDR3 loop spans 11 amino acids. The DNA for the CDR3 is TGCAGCGTTGTCAGCCCGGGTGAAGCTTTCTTT. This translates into CSVVSPGEAFF.

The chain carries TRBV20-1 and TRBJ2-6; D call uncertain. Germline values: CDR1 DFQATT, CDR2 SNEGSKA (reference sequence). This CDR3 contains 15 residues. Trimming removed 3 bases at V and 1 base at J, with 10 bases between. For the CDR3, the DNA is TGCAGTGCTAGGAATCGCCTATCTGGGGCCAACGTCCTGACTTTC. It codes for CSARNRLSGANVLTF.

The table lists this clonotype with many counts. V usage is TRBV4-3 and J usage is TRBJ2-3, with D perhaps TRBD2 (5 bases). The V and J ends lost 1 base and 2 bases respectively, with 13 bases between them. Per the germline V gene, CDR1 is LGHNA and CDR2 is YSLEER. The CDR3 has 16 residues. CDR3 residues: CASSQVTQRPTDTQYF. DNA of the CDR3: TGCGCCAGCAGCCAAGTAACCCAGCGGCCCACAGATACGCAGTATTTT.

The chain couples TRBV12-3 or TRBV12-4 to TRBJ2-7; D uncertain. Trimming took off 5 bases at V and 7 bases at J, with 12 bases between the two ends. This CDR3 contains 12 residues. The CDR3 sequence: CASSPGPEEQYF. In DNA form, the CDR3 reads TGTGCCAGCAGTCCAGGACCTGAAGAGCAGTACTTC.

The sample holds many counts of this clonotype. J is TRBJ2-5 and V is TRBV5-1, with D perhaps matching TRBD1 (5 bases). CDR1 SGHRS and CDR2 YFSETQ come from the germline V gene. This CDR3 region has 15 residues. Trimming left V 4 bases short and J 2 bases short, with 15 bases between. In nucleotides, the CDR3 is TGCGCCAGCAGCCCGTCAGGGCAGCTACAAGAGACCCAGTACTTC. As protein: CASSPSGQLQETQYF.

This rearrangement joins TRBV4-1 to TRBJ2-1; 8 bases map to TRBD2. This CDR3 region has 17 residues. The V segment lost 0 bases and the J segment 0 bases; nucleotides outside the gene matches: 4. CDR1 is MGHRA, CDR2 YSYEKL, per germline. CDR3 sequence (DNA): TGCGCCAGCAGCCAAGATAGGAGCGGGAGCTCCTACAATGAGCAGTTCTTC. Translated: CASSQDRSGSSYNEQFF.

The CDR3 DNA follows: TGTGCCAGCAGCCAAGGGGTCTACAATGAGCAGTTCTTC. It encodes CASSQGVYNEQFF. The J gene is TRBJ2-1, the V gene TRBV3-1, with D unresolved. The V gene's germline CDR1 is LGHDT and CDR2 YNNKEL (reference sequence). This CDR3 is built from 13 residues. The V end was cut by 1 base, the J end by 3 bases, with 4 bases between.

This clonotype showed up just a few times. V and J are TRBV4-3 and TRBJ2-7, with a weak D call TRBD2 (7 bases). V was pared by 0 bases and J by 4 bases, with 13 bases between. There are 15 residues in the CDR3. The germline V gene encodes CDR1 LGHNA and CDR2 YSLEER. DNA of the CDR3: TGCGCCAGCAGCCAAGATCCTGGGAGGGGGTACGAGCAGTACTTC. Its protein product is CASSQDPGRGYEQYF.

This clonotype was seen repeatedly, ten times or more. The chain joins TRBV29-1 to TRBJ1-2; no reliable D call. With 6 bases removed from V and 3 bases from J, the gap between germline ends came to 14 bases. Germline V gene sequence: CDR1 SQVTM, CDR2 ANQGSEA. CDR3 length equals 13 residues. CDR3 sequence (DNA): TGCAGCGTCACCGGGAGGGTTCACTATGGCTACACCTTC. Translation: CSVTGRVHYGYTF.

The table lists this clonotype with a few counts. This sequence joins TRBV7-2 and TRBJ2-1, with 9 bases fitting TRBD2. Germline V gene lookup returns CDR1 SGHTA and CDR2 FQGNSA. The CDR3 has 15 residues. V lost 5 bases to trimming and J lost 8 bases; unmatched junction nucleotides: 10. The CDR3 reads CASSPAGGPVDEQFF. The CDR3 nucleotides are TGTGCCAGCAGCCCTGCGGGGGGGCCCGTCGATGAGCAGTTCTTC.

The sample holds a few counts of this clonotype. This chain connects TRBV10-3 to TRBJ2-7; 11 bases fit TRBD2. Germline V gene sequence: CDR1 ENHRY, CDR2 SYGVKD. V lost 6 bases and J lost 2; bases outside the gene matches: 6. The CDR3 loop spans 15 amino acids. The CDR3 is CAIRETSGGPYEQYF. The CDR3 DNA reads TGTGCCATCAGAGAAACTAGCGGGGGTCCCTACGAGCAGTACTTC.

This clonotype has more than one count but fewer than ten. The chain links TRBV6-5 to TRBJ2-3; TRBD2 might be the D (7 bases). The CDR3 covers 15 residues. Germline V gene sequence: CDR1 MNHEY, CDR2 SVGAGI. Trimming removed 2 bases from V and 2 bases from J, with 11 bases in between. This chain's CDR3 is CASSYKGGHTDTQYF. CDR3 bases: TGTGCCAGCAGTTACAAGGGGGGGCACACAGATACGCAGTATTTT.

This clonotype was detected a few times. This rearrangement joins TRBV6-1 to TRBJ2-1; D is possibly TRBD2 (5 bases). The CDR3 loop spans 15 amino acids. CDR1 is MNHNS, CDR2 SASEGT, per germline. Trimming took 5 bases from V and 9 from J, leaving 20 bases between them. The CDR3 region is CASSRGLPRMSEQFF. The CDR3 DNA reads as TGTGCCAGCAGTCGAGGACTCCCCCGTATGTCTGAGCAGTTCTTC.

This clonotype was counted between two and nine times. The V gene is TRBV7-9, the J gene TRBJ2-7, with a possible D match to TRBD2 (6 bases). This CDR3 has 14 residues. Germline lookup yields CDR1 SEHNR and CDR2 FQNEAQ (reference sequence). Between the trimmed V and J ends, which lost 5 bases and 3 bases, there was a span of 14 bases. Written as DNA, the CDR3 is TGTGCCAGCAGCCCCCTAGGAGGGTACTACGAGCAGTACTTC. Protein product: CASSPLGGYYEQYF.